This TCR beta chain originates from a study of T cells after yellow fever vaccination. The study, taken as a whole, reports: A limited proportion of clonotypes was detected within both the CD4 and CD8 compartments.

The germline CDR1 and CDR2 sequences are SGDLS and YYNGEE. Trimming cost V 0 bases and J 0 bases, with 7 bases left between them. The CDR3 sequence is 15 residues long. TCRdb reprocessed the 5' RACE reads via MiXCR and lists one record per CDR3 protein. The sample holds some 260,000 distinct CDR3 sequences; roughly 5% are singletons and the top ten take about 3.5%. This clonotype was counted ten times or more. Its cognate antigen is unknown. The TCR sequence derives from a young man who received the YFV17D yellow fever vaccine. The sample here was CD4+ T cells sorted from PBMCs, taken on the day of the yellow fever booster vaccination. This rearrangement joins TRBV9 to TRBJ1-5; the D is unclear. The CDR3 DNA reads as TGTGCCAGCAGCGTAGGGTTGGATAGCAATCAGCCCCAGCATTTT. As protein: CASSVGLDSNQPQHF.